Listed here are 8 T cell receptor beta chains from one sample, sequenced in a study of immune evolution from preneoplasia to lung adenocarcinoma. TCRdb's copy holds only in-frame clones and misses some; the assay was immunoSEQ multiplex PCR. The table lists approximately 4,100 clones, approximately 83% of them singletons, with about 3% in the top ten. Sequences were obtained from FFPE minimally invasive lung adenocarcinoma tissue. Source of these receptors: a person aged 60 to 70 with lung adenocarcinoma.

The rearrangement uses TRBV5-1 and TRBJ2-2; D is tentatively TRBD1 or TRBD2 (5 bases each). This CDR3 comprises 14 residues. Germline V lookup: CDR1 SGHRS, CDR2 YFSETQ. V dropped 0 bases and J dropped 4 bases, with 7 bases sitting between them. CDR3 sequence reads: CASSLEGTTGELFF. CDR3 in DNA: TGCGCCAGCAGCTTGGAGGGGACCACCGGGGAGCTGTTTTTT.

The V and J genes are TRBV7-8 and TRBJ2-1; D is uncertain. V lost 3 bases, J lost 9 bases, and 15 bases lay in between. Germline V lookup: CDR1 SGHVS, CDR2 FQNEAQ. The CDR3 is 14 residues long. The DNA of the CDR3 is TGTGCCAGCAGCTTGACGTCAGTTAATTCTGAGCAGTTCTTC. It codes for CASSLTSVNSEQFF.

This rearrangement joins TRBV27 to TRBJ1-1; TRBD1 matches 9 bases. From germline, CDR1 is MNHEY and CDR2 SMNVEV (reference sequence). The junction had 4 bases not matched to a gene; V was cut back by 4 bases and J by 1 base. The CDR3 runs 15 residues. The CDR3 DNA reads TGTGCCAGCAGTTCGTACAGGGGGCCGAACACTGAAGCTTTCTTT. Protein: CASSSYRGPNTEAFF.

The chain employs TRBV7-2 and TRBJ1-2; weak D call: TRBD1 (6 bases). V lost 2 bases, J lost 6 bases, and 7 bases lay in between. This CDR3 is built from 12 residues. Germline V gene sequence: CDR1 SGHTA, CDR2 FQGNSA. The CDR3 here is CASSLSGDGYTF. The CDR3 region has the DNA TGTGCCAGCAGCTTATCAGGGGATGGCTACACCTTC.

This clone was found once. Germline is not matched at one junction end, which may reflect a read error. V usage is TRBV9 and J usage is TRBJ2-7; D is ambiguous. Germline V gene data show CDR1 as SGDLS and CDR2 as YYNGEE. The CDR3 runs to 12 residues. The CDR3, as DNA: TGTGCCAGCAGCGGCGACGGCTACGAGCAATACTTC. Translation gives CASSGDGYEQYF.

In this sample, this clone turned up a few times. This chain connects TRBV27 to TRBJ2-2; TRBD2 matches at 7 bases. This CDR3 has 15 residues. Germline V gene data show CDR1 as MNHEY and CDR2 as SMNVEV (reference sequence). The V gene end was trimmed by 2 bases and the J gene end by 7 bases; junction bases not matched to a gene: 7. In DNA, the CDR3 is TGTGCCAGCAGTTTAACAGTACCGGGGGGCGGGGAGCTGTTTTTT. Its translation is CASSLTVPGGGELFF.

This clone was recorded only once. Other DNA sequences from this sample encode an identical CDR3 as well. The chain links TRBV7-2 to TRBJ2-1; no firm D call. Trimming stripped 4 bases from V and 5 bases from J, with 9 bases between. Germline V gives CDR1 SGHTA, CDR2 FQGNSA. The CDR3 length is 13 residues. CDR3 DNA: TGTGCCAGCAGCTCCGTTGGGGACAATGAGCAGTTCTTC. It translates to CASSSVGDNEQFF.

The chain has TRBV6-5 and TRBJ2-5, with D possibly being TRBD2 (5 bases). V was shortened by 5 bases and J by 7 bases, with 14 bases between the two germline ends. CDR3 length: 13 residues. In germline, CDR1 is MNHEY, CDR2 SVGAGI. CDR3 amino acids: CASSPGMYGTQYF. The CDR3 bases are TGTGCCAGCAGTCCCGGGATGTATGGGACCCAGTACTTC.